This T cell receptor (beta chain) came from a study of blood T cell repertoires in COVID-19. Study information: Some COVID-19 samples were acute and others convalescent; all came from the United States, Italy and Spain. T cells, B-cell-depleted T cells, or PBMCs provided the cDNA or gDNA that served as material.

Authors' analysis steps: Counts of nucleated cells, estimated from reference gene primer amplification, were obtained. The repertoire was sequenced with immunoSEQ multiplex PCR; TCRdb's copy has only in-frame clones and lacks some. For V, J and clone size, that table is used; D and trimming come from the DNA. The top ten hold more than 9.5% of the sample, which has 30,000 to 35,000 clones, roughly 90% seen once. Deletions cut 6 bases from V and 0 bases from J, with 9 bases between. The CDR3 sequence is 13 residues long. Germline CDR1 reads MNHEY; CDR2 reads SVGAGI. The count of this clone is one. This chain links TRBV6-5 with TRBJ2-7, with D unresolved. Input material: peripheral blood. The TCR comes from a human donor in a cohort sampled during active COVID-19. In nucleotides, the CDR3 is TGTGCCAGCAGACTGATCGACTCCTACGAGCAGTACTTC. Its protein is CASRLIDSYEQYF.